This TCR beta chain appears in the sequencing data of a study of blood T cell repertoires in COVID-19. The V and J ends lost 3 bases and 3 bases, in that order; junction bases with no gene match: 15. Germline V gene data show CDR1 as MDHEN and CDR2 as SYDVKM. This CDR3 is built from 19 residues. The protocol was immunoSEQ multiplex PCR, while the TCRdb copy is restricted to in-frame clones and leaves out a portion. This sample has tens of thousands of clones, with over 75% found just once. This clonotype was obtained from a man aged 65 to 79 in a cohort sampled during active COVID-19. Input material: peripheral blood. V gene TRBV28 combines with J gene TRBJ2-1, with 9 nucleotides matching TRBD2. CDR3: CASSFPTGAGGSDYNEQFF. The CDR3 coding sequence is TGTGCCAGCAGTTTCCCCACGGGAGCGGGAGGATCAGACTACAATGAGCAGTTCTTC.